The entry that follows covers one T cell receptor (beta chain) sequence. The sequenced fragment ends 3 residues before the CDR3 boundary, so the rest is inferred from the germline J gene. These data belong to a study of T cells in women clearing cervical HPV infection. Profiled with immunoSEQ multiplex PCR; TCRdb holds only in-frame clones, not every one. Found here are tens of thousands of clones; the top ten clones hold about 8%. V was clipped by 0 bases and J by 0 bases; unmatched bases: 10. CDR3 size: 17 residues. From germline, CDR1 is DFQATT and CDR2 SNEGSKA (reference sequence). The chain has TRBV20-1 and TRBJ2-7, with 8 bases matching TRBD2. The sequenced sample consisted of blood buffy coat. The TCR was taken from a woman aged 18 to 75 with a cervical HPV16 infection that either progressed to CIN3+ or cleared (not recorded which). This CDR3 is CSARDNQREWGSYEQYF. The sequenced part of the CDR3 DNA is TGCAGTGCTAGAGACAACCAGCGGGAGTGGGGCTCCTACGAG.